The present T cell receptor beta chain was sequenced within a study of blood T cell repertoires in COVID-19. Study-wide context: Sources were T cells, B-cell-depleted T cells, or PBMCs; the material itself was cDNA or gDNA.

In the authors' methods: Quantification of nucleated cells was approximated via reference gene primer amplification. Profiling relied on immunoSEQ multiplex PCR, and the TCRdb table lists in-frame clones only, not all of them. D and trimming were read from the DNA, whereas the V and J calls and clone size are those reported in that table. The table includes 120,000 to 150,000 clones, 65% to 85% detected once. CDR1 and CDR2 from the germline V gene are MNHEY and SVGAGI. V was pared by 6 bases and J by 5 bases, with 14 bases between. This CDR3 is 14 amino acids long. The clonotype was recovered from a human donor in a cohort sampled during active COVID-19. Sequencing was carried out using peripheral blood. The chain is built from TRBV6-5 and TRBJ2-4; a weak D match, TRBD2 (6 bases). The CDR3 DNA sequence: TGTGCCAGCAGAGGACCAGGAGGGGAAAACATTCAGTACTTC. Translated, it gives CASRGPGGENIQYF.